Below are 18 T cell receptor beta chains sequenced from a single sample in a study of blood T cell repertoires in COVID-19 (dated by TCRdb to the early 2020s). Libraries came from the immunoSEQ multiplex PCR assay. As stored in TCRdb, this immuneACCESS dataset retains in-frame rearrangements with V and J assigned. A fraction of the clones does not appear; measured against another copy, unresolved V genes explain less than half of the discrepancy, and the remainder lacks a known reason. Recorded for this sample are about 130,000 clones; about 80% of them occurred a single time. Of the sample, 12% falls within the top ten clones. Sequencing used peripheral blood. The receptor source for this set is a woman aged 60-75 years with acute or convalescent COVID-19.

This clone was counted between two and nine times. The J gene is TRBJ1-2, the V gene TRBV7-3, with a tentative D call TRBD1 (5 bases). The germline V and J ends were trimmed by 6 bases and 1 base, with 9 bases remaining between them. Germline V CDR1 and CDR2: SGHTA, FQGTGA. This CDR3 contains 13 residues. The CDR3 bases are TGTGCCAGCAGGCCGGGGGATAACTATGGCTACACCTTC. Its translation is CASRPGDNYGYTF.

The chain is built from TRBV12-3 or TRBV12-4 and TRBJ1-1, with a weak D call TRBD1 (6 bases). Trimming removed 6 bases at V and 4 bases at J, with 9 bases between. The CDR3 spans 12 residues. As DNA, the CDR3 is TGTGCCAGCAGCCGAGGGGGCACTGAAGCTTTCTTT. This codes for CASSRGGTEAFF.

This chain joins TRBV6-5 and TRBJ1-2, with D perhaps TRBD1 (6 bases). The V gene's germline CDR1 is MNHEY and CDR2 SVGAGI. V was shortened by 8 bases and J by 0 bases, with 13 bases between the two germline ends. The CDR3 is 14 residues long. The CDR3: CASSQWGPNYGYTF. DNA for the CDR3: TGTGCCAGCTCTCAATGGGGGCCTAACTATGGCTACACCTTC.

The chain employs TRBV15 and TRBJ2-6, with 8 bases identical to TRBD1. V shed 7 bases, J shed 0 bases, and the junction held 8 bases outside the gene matches. This CDR3 is 17 amino acids long. Germline lookup yields CDR1 LNHNV and CDR2 YYDKDF (reference sequence). This chain's CDR3 is CATKPGTGFSGANVLTF. For the CDR3, the DNA is TGTGCCACCAAACCCGGGACAGGTTTCTCTGGGGCCAACGTCCTGACTTTC.

This clone was detected only a few times. This chain connects TRBV6-6 to TRBJ1-1; maybe TRBD1 (6 bases). CDR3 size: 15 residues. V was cut by 5 bases and J by 0 bases, with 13 bases left in between. Germline assignment: CDR1 MNHNY and CDR2 SVGAGI (reference sequence). The CDR3 sequence: CASSQTGLMNTEAFF. The CDR3 bases are TGTGCCAGCAGTCAGACAGGCCTAATGAACACTGAAGCTTTCTTT.

The chain is built from TRBV19 and TRBJ1-2; 7 positions agree with TRBD1. CDR3 length equals 13 residues. Germline lookup yields CDR1 LNHDA and CDR2 SQIVND (reference sequence). V lost 0 bases, J lost 7 bases, and 2 bases stayed unmatched. The CDR3 loop is CASSIEKGAGYTF. For the CDR3, the DNA is TGTGCCAGTAGTATAGAAAAGGGGGCTGGCTACACCTTC.

This clone was counted only a few times. The chain uses TRBV14 and TRBJ1-1, with 8 bases aligning to TRBD1. V shed 4 bases and J 1 base; nucleotides not matched to a gene: 2. This CDR3 region has 14 residues. Germline CDR1 is SGHDN and CDR2 is FVKESK. The CDR3 protein is CASSLQGGNTEAFF. The DNA of the CDR3 is TGTGCCAGCAGCCTACAGGGGGGGAACACTGAAGCTTTCTTT. The complete variable domain, with remaining parts taken from reference TRBV14 and TRBJ1-1, reads EAGVTQFPSHSVIEKGQTVTLRCDPISGHDNLYWYRRVMGKEIKFLLHFVKESKQDESGMPNNRFLAERTGGTYSTLKVQPAELEDSGVYFCASSLQGGNTEAFFGQGTRLTVV.

V usage is TRBV6-5 and J usage is TRBJ1-5, with no clear D. The CDR3 is made up of 15 amino acids. V was clipped by 7 bases and J by 0 bases, with 13 bases between them. Germline V gene sequence: CDR1 MNHEY, CDR2 SVGAGI. The CDR3 nucleotides read TGTGCCAGCACTAGAATTTACGATAGCAATCAGCCCCAGCATTTT. It encodes CASTRIYDSNQPQHF.

The chain has TRBV24-1 and TRBJ2-5, with a possible D match to TRBD2 (6 bases). CDR1 KGHDR and CDR2 SFDVKD come from the germline V gene. The V end was cut by 4 bases, the J end by 4 bases, with 12 bases between. The CDR3 spans 14 residues. CDR3 sequence (DNA): TGTGCCACCAGTGACGTCCTGGGAGGAGAGACCCAGTACTTC. This sequence encodes CATSDVLGGETQYF.

The rearrangement links TRBV4-1 to TRBJ1-5; weak D call: TRBD1 (5 bases). Germline-derived CDR1 and CDR2 are MGHRA and YSYEKL. This CDR3 contains 15 residues. Trimming took off 1 base at V and 2 bases at J, with 9 bases between the two ends. The CDR3 loop reads CASSQGGVGNQPQHF. The CDR3 DNA follows: TGCGCCAGCAGCCAAGGGGGGGTCGGCAATCAGCCCCAGCATTTT.

The chain links TRBV28 to TRBJ2-3; possible D gene TRBD1, 5 bases. Trimming took 10 bases from V and 7 from J, leaving 15 bases between them. The CDR3 has 12 amino acids. Germline CDR1 reads MDHEN; CDR2 reads SYDVKM. CDR3 sequence: CATRVTGYTQYF. The CDR3 nucleotides read TGTGCCACCCGGGTTACAGGATATACGCAGTATTTT.

The chain couples TRBV13 to TRBJ1-2; D unclear. The length of the CDR3 is 13 residues. CDR1 is PRHDT and CDR2 is FYEKMQ in the germline V gene (reference sequence). Trimming took 1 base from V and 2 from J, leaving 5 bases between them. The CDR3 region has the DNA TGTGCCAGCAGCTTAGCAGGAAACTATGGCTACACCTTC. The encoded protein is CASSLAGNYGYTF.

The chain employs TRBV27 and TRBJ1-4, with TRBD1 matching over 7 bases. V trimming: 1 base; J trimming: 3 bases; junction bases outside the gene matches: 2. This CDR3 is built from 15 residues. CDR1 is MNHEY and CDR2 is SMNVEV in the germline V gene (reference sequence). CDR3 sequence (DNA): TGTGCCAGCAGTTTATGGGACAGCCCTAATGAAAAACTGTTTTTT. Protein sequence: CASSLWDSPNEKLFF.

The count of this clone is one. The chain carries TRBV19 and TRBJ2-3; unclear D gene. The V gene's germline CDR1 is LNHDA and CDR2 SQIVND (reference sequence). The ends were cut back, 3 bases at V and 2 bases at J, with 3 bases in the middle. This CDR3 has 12 amino acids. The CDR3 DNA is TGTGCCAGTAGTATGGCCACAGATACGCAGTATTTT. Protein product: CASSMATDTQYF.

This chain uses TRBV30 with TRBJ1-4; 9 bases align to TRBD1. Germline V gene data show CDR1 as GTSNPN and CDR2 as SVGIG (reference sequence). This CDR3 is built from 13 residues. The V and J ends lost 4 bases and 5 bases, in that order; junction bases with no gene match: 2. CDR3 region: CAWTTGGNEKLFF. In nucleotides, the CDR3 is TGTGCCTGGACGACAGGGGGGAATGAAAAACTGTTTTTT.

V usage is TRBV4-1 and J usage is TRBJ1-2; D is ambiguous. Trimming removed 7 bases from V and 6 bases from J, with 27 bases in between. This CDR3 has 17 residues. From germline, CDR1 is MGHRA and CDR2 YSYEKL. CDR3 loop: CASTSRERFGPKDGYTF. Written as DNA, the CDR3 is TGCGCCAGCACCAGTCGGGAGAGATTTGGGCCTAAGGATGGCTACACCTTC.

This chain joins TRBV19 and TRBJ1-2; D may be TRBD1 (5 bases). Trimming stripped 2 bases from V and 0 bases from J, with 10 bases between. Germline loops: CDR1 LNHDA, CDR2 SQIVND (reference sequence). The CDR3 has 15 amino acids. CDR3 in amino acids: CASSIPGGPNYGYTF. CDR3 DNA: TGTGCCAGTAGTATACCGGGGGGACCTAACTATGGCTACACCTTC.

J is TRBJ1-1 and V is TRBV9; 8 bases map to TRBD1. The junction had 13 bases not matched to a gene; V was cut back by 6 bases and J by 3 bases. Germline V gene lookup returns CDR1 SGDLS and CDR2 YYNGEE. CDR3 length: 16 residues. The DNA of the CDR3 is TGTGCCAGCACCAAGGGGAGTGAGACAGGGGACACTGAAGCTTTCTTT. This encodes CASTKGSETGDTEAFF.